The clone carrying this T cell receptor beta chain was detected only a few times. These data originate in a study of shared clonotypes between healthy human individuals. Trimming at V came to 5 bases and at J to 5 bases, leaving 15 bases not matched to a gene. Per the germline V gene, CDR1 is SGHTA and CDR2 is FQGNSA. This CDR3 region has 17 residues. The table came from immunoSEQ multiplex PCR; TCRdb's copy has only in-frame clones and leaves some out. The table has over a million clones, under 80% seen once; the top ten hold about 1.5%. Specimen: memory CD4+ T cells sorted from blood. Specified subset: CD45RA-negative fraction. The TCR originated in a man aged 18 to 30 in good health. This chain uses TRBV7-2 with TRBJ2-5; the match to TRBD1 covers 9 bases. The CDR3 coding sequence is TGTGCCAGCAGCCGCTTCTCGGGACAGGGTAGAATTGAGACCCAGTACTTC. Translated: CASSRFSGQGRIETQYF.